Below are 8 T cell receptor beta chains sequenced from a single sample in a study of tumor-infiltrating lymphocytes in primary liver carcinoma. Unsorted bulk tissue of about 19-33 mg yielded co-extracted RNA and DNA. The input was about 500 ng total RNA; TCR beta cDNA was made from it with a constant-region primer. ARM-PCR was slightly modified, and three nested multiplex PCR rounds with it gave rise to the TCR beta libraries. Forward primers for TRBV1-TRBV30 and a C-beta reverse primer served the first two PCR rounds, at around 9 cycles each. Via MiXCR, TCRdb re-called the multiplex PCR reads, giving one row per CDR3 protein. The sample lists 150,000 to 200,000 distinct CDR3 sequences, over 80% occurring once. The sample was tumor tissue from primary liver carcinoma. Receptors were obtained from a middle-aged man with primary liver carcinoma and hepatitis B virus infection.

With respect to this clonotype: This may arise from a read error, as a much more abundant clone is one base away. V and J are TRBV5-1 and TRBJ2-7, with TRBD1 matching 8 bases. Germline lookup yields CDR1 SGHRS and CDR2 YFSETQ. The CDR3 is 13 amino acids. Germline trimming cut 1 base from V and 4 bases from J; bases unmatched to any gene: 1. CDR3 loop: CASSLQGAYEQYF. The CDR3 DNA is TGCGCCAGCAGCTTGCAGGGGGCTTACGAGCAGTACTTC.

A note on this clonotype: No conserved phenylalanine or tryptophan ends this CDR3, so it is likely a read error. This chain connects TRBV11-3 to TRBJ2-1, with 9 bases matching TRBD2. The CDR3 totals 15 residues. Germline V gene sequence: CDR1 SGHNT, CDR2 YENEEA. The DNA for the CDR3 is TGTGCTAGCAGGTTAGGGCGGGAGGGCCACGATGAGCAGTTCCTC. It encodes CASRLGREGHDEQFL.

As for this clonotype: A junction end diverges from the germline sequence, so it may reflect a read error. V and J are TRBV12-3 or TRBV12-4 and TRBJ1-1, with D unclear. CDR3 length equals 13 residues. Here the CDR3 DNA reads TGTACCAGCTGCGTCCCCCTGGGGACTGAAGCTTTCTTT. Its translation: CTSCVPLGTEAFF.

In the case of this clonotype: This clone may be a read error of a much larger clone one base away. This chain uses TRBV14 with TRBJ1-6; D remains unclear. Germline V CDR1 and CDR2: SGHDN, FVKESK. The CDR3 totals 15 residues. Here the CDR3 DNA reads TGTGCCGGCAGCCAAGAGTTTCTGGGGAATTCACGCCTCCACTTT. Protein sequence: CAGSQEFLGNSRLHF. Variable domain in full (rest from reference TRBV14 and TRBJ1-6): EAGVTQFPSHSVIEKGQTVTLRCDPISGHDNLYWYRRVMGKEIKFLLHFVKESKQDESGMPNNRFLAERTGGTYSTLKVQPAELEDSGVYFCAGSQEFLGNSRLHFGNGTRLTVT.

Concerning this clonotype: A read error is likely, as this CDR3 ends without the conserved phenylalanine or tryptophan. The gene calls are TRBV11-1 and TRBJ2-5, with 10 positions matching TRBD1. The better agreement between TRBJ2-1 and the DNA end casts doubt on the J call. The CDR3 totals 16 residues. Germline V gives CDR1 SGHAT, CDR2 FQDESV (reference sequence). The CDR3 DNA follows: TGTGCCAACAGCCAAGGACAGGGGGTAATTCAAGAGACCCAGTTCATC. This translates into CANSQGQGVIQETQFI.

As concerns this clonotype: A much bigger clone sits one base away, suggesting this may be a read error. The chain employs TRBV30 and TRBJ2-1; D might be TRBD1 (6 bases). The CDR3 runs 11 residues. Germline loops: CDR1 GTSNPN, CDR2 SVGIG (reference sequence). The CDR3 nucleotides read TGTGTCTGGAGTGTACAGGGTGAGCAGTTCTTC. Protein: CVWSVQGEQFF.

V and J are TRBV6-1 and TRBJ2-1; 7 bases agree with TRBD2. The CDR3 covers 17 residues. Germline V lookup: CDR1 MNHNS, CDR2 SASEGT. The ends lost 8 bases at V and 1 base at J; junction bases unmatched: 14. The DNA of the CDR3 is TGTGCCAGCGATGGCAGAGGAGCGGGATCGTCCTACAATGAGCAGTTCTTC. Translating it yields CASDGRGAGSSYNEQFF.

Turning to this clonotype: This CDR3 fails to terminate in the conserved phenylalanine or tryptophan, so it likely reflects a read error. V gene TRBV6-1 combines with J gene TRBJ2-1, with 12 nucleotides matching TRBD2. Germline CDR1 reads MNHNS; CDR2 reads SASEGT. The CDR3 spans 15 residues. This chain's CDR3 is CASSETSGSSREQFL. CDR3 coding DNA: TGTGCCAGTAGTGAGACTAGCGGGAGTTCCCGTGAGCAGTTCTTA.